These T cell receptor beta chains were read from a single sample in a study of vaccination effects on CD4 cells after COVID-19. These receptors have no known antigen. Assay used: immunoSEQ multiplex PCR; TCRdb lists only in-frame clones, some missing. Among some 22,000 clones listed, over 75% were seen once. The sequencing used CD4+ T cells from PBMCs cultured with HCoV-NL63 spike peptides, collected after COVID-19 vaccination. These receptors all stem from a human donor who received a COVID-19 vaccine. CDR3s include the opening cysteine and the closing phenylalanine or tryptophan. The order of the fields is V gene, clone size, D gene, J gene, CDR3 DNA, CDR3 protein. D genes are given only for firm matches. Rows may omit the clone size; those that give it use once, few, many or a size class.

V gene: TRBV7-2
clone size: once
D gene: NA
J gene: TRBJ2-1
CDR3 DNA: TGTGCCAGCAGCTTAAGTAGCGGTTCCTACAATGAGCAGTTCTTC
CDR3 protein: CASSLSSGSYNEQFF

V gene: TRBV2
clone size: NA
D gene: TRBD1
J gene: TRBJ1-6
CDR3 DNA: TGTGCCAGCAGTGAAACACAGGGGCTGGCTTCACCCCTCCACTTT
CDR3 protein: CASSETQGLASPLHF

V gene: TRBV2
clone size: NA
D gene: NA
J gene: TRBJ1-2
CDR3 DNA: TGTGCCAGCAGTCCAACAAGTAGGGGCTACAACTATGGCTACACCTTC
CDR3 protein: CASSPTSRGYNYGYTF

V gene: TRBV24-1
clone size: NA
D gene: NA
J gene: TRBJ2-1
CDR3 DNA: TGTGCCACGGGGGACGTTTACAATGAGCAGTTCTTC
CDR3 protein: CATGDVYNEQFF

V gene: TRBV7-2
clone size: NA
D gene: TRBD1
J gene: TRBJ1-1
CDR3 DNA: TGTGCCAGCAGCTATCCATGGGGACAGGGGGGCGCTGAAGCTTTCTTT
CDR3 protein: CASSYPWGQGGAEAFF

V gene: TRBV5-5
clone size: NA
D gene: NA
J gene: TRBJ2-3
CDR3 DNA: TGTGCCAGCAGCTCCGGGACCCCAAGGGATACGCAGTATTTT
CDR3 protein: CASSSGTPRDTQYF

V gene: TRBV6-5
clone size: few
D gene: TRBD2
J gene: TRBJ2-1
CDR3 DNA: TGTGCCAGCAGTTACGGCGGGAGGGACGGGATGTATGAGCAGTTCTTC
CDR3 protein: CASSYGGRDGMYEQFF

V gene: TRBV30
clone size: NA
D gene: TRBD1
J gene: TRBJ1-2
CDR3 DNA: TGTGCCTGGAGTCGATTTGGGACAGGGAAGAACTATGGCTACACCTTC
CDR3 protein: CAWSRFGTGKNYGYTF

V gene: TRBV15
clone size: medium-sized
D gene: TRBD2
J gene: TRBJ2-3
CDR3 DNA: TGTGCCACCAGCGAAAATACCGGGACTATCACAGATACGCAGTATTTT
CDR3 protein: CATSENTGTITDTQYF

V gene: TRBV24-1
clone size: NA
D gene: NA
J gene: TRBJ2-2
CDR3 DNA: TGTGCCACCAGTGGATGGACAGAAAACACCGGGGAGCTGTTTTTT
CDR3 protein: CATSGWTENTGELFF

V gene: TRBV6-1
clone size: NA
D gene: TRBD2
J gene: TRBJ2-7
CDR3 DNA: TGTGCCAGCAGTGTTGCCCCCAGGGCTAGCGGGTCCTACGAGCAGTACTTC
CDR3 protein: CASSVAPRASGSYEQYF

V gene: TRBV9
clone size: NA
D gene: NA
J gene: TRBJ2-1
CDR3 DNA: TGTGCCAGCAGCTCCCGGGCCGACAGCCCCTACAATGAGCAGTTCTTC
CDR3 protein: CASSSRADSPYNEQFF

V gene: TRBV7-8
clone size: NA
D gene: NA
J gene: TRBJ2-3
CDR3 DNA: TGTGCCAGCAGCCTGGACCTCACAGATACGCAGTATTTT
CDR3 protein: CASSLDLTDTQYF

V gene: TRBV4-1
clone size: NA
D gene: NA
J gene: TRBJ2-1
CDR3 DNA: TGCGCCAGCAGCAAAAAGGGGGGCGGGAGCTCCTACAATGAGCAGTTCTTC
CDR3 protein: CASSKKGGGSSYNEQFF

V gene: TRBV5-6
clone size: NA
D gene: NA
J gene: TRBJ2-6
CDR3 DNA: TGTGCCAGCAGCCCGGACCGTTTCTCTGGGGCCAACGTCCTGACTTTC
CDR3 protein: CASSPDRFSGANVLTF

V gene: TRBV2
clone size: NA
D gene: NA
J gene: TRBJ1-1
CDR3 DNA: TGTGCCAGCAGGACGACAGAGAACACTGAAGCTTTCTTT
CDR3 protein: CASRTTENTEAFF

V gene: TRBV28
clone size: NA
D gene: NA
J gene: TRBJ1-2
CDR3 DNA: TGTGCCAGCAGTTTATTCGAGATTGGCTACACCTTC
CDR3 protein: CASSLFEIGYTF

V gene: TRBV6-6
clone size: once
D gene: NA
J gene: TRBJ2-1
CDR3 DNA: TGTGCCAGCAGTTACTCGAGGTGGGGCTTTGTTCATGAGCAGTTCTTC
CDR3 protein: CASSYSRWGFVHEQFF

V gene: TRBV11-2
clone size: NA
D gene: NA
J gene: TRBJ2-5
CDR3 DNA: TGTGCCAGCAGCTTAGTTCGAGGAGGATTCCGGGAGACCCAGTACTTC
CDR3 protein: CASSLVRGGFRETQYF

V gene: TRBV2
clone size: NA
D gene: TRBD1
J gene: TRBJ2-7
CDR3 DNA: TGTGCCAGCAGTCGGACAGGGAACAACCCTAGCTCCTACGAGCAGTACTTC
CDR3 protein: CASSRTGNNPSSYEQYF

V gene: TRBV10-3
clone size: NA
D gene: TRBD1
J gene: TRBJ1-3
CDR3 DNA: TGTGCCATCAGTGGTGAAGACAGGGGGACAGGAAACACCATATATTTT
CDR3 protein: CAISGEDRGTGNTIYF

V gene: TRBV15
clone size: NA
D gene: NA
J gene: TRBJ1-5
CDR3 DNA: TGTGCCACCAGCTGGGGCGCGGATCAGCCCCAGCATTTT
CDR3 protein: CATSWGADQPQHF

V gene: TRBV28
clone size: NA
D gene: NA
J gene: TRBJ2-1
CDR3 DNA: TGTGCCAGCAGTTTGTCCCCCCCCGGGACGGTCTCCTACAATGAGCAGTTCTTC
CDR3 protein: CASSLSPPGTVSYNEQFF

V gene: TRBV6-4
clone size: NA
D gene: NA
J gene: TRBJ1-2
CDR3 DNA: TGTGCCAGCAGTGAGGAAAGGACGGGCTATGGCTACACCTTC
CDR3 protein: CASSEERTGYGYTF

V gene: TRBV7-2
clone size: NA
D gene: NA
J gene: TRBJ1-2
CDR3 DNA: TGTGCCAGCAGCTCACGGACGGGGTATGGCTACACCTTC
CDR3 protein: CASSSRTGYGYTF

V gene: TRBV19
clone size: NA
D gene: NA
J gene: TRBJ2-1
CDR3 DNA: TGTGCCAGTACCCCCGTCCCTTCGGACAATGAGCAGTTCTTC
CDR3 protein: CASTPVPSDNEQFF

V gene: TRBV18
clone size: NA
D gene: TRBD1
J gene: TRBJ1-1
CDR3 DNA: TGTGCCAGTACCGGGACAGCAACAATGAACACTGAAGCTTTCTTT
CDR3 protein: CASTGTATMNTEAFF

V gene: TRBV2
clone size: NA
D gene: TRBD2
J gene: TRBJ2-1
CDR3 DNA: TGTGCCAGCAGTGAAGAGCGGGGGGGGCTCTCCGATGAGCAGTTCTTC
CDR3 protein: CASSEERGGLSDEQFF

V gene: TRBV12-3/TRBV12-4
clone size: NA
D gene: NA
J gene: TRBJ1-1
CDR3 DNA: TGTGCCAGCACCATGCTGAACACTGAAGCTTTCTTT
CDR3 protein: CASTMLNTEAFF

V gene: TRBV10-3
clone size: NA
D gene: NA
J gene: TRBJ2-5
CDR3 DNA: TGTGCCATCAGTGAGTTAGCGGAACAAGAGACCCAGTACTTC
CDR3 protein: CAISELAEQETQYF

V gene: TRBV30
clone size: NA
D gene: NA
J gene: TRBJ1-1
CDR3 DNA: TGTGCCTGTTCAGGGTGGGGGACTGAAGCTTTCTTT
CDR3 protein: CACSGWGTEAFF

V gene: TRBV7-9
clone size: NA
D gene: TRBD1
J gene: TRBJ2-7
CDR3 DNA: TGTGCCAGCAGCTACCTGGGGACAGGGAGTATGAACGAGCAGTACTTC
CDR3 protein: CASSYLGTGSMNEQYF

V gene: TRBV25-1
clone size: NA
D gene: NA
J gene: TRBJ1-1
CDR3 DNA: TGTGCCAGCAGTGCCGGGCTGGACACTGAAGCTTTCTTT
CDR3 protein: CASSAGLDTEAFF

V gene: TRBV19
clone size: NA
D gene: TRBD2
J gene: TRBJ2-1
CDR3 DNA: TGTGCCAGTAGTATATTGGGCACTAGCGGGAGAAACAATGAGCAGTTCTTC
CDR3 protein: CASSILGTSGRNNEQFF

V gene: TRBV24-1
clone size: NA
D gene: TRBD1
J gene: TRBJ1-2
CDR3 DNA: TGTGCCACCAGTGGCCGGACAGGGTCTCCAACCTTCTATGGCTACACCTTC
CDR3 protein: CATSGRTGSPTFYGYTF

V gene: TRBV5-1
clone size: NA
D gene: NA
J gene: TRBJ1-2
CDR3 DNA: TGCGCCAGCAGCTTGGACAGGGCGGGCTATGGCTACACCTTC
CDR3 protein: CASSLDRAGYGYTF

V gene: TRBV2
clone size: NA
D gene: TRBD2
J gene: TRBJ2-1
CDR3 DNA: TGTGCCAGCAGCGATGCAGCGGGGACCTCCTCCTACAATGAGCAGTTCTTC
CDR3 protein: CASSDAAGTSSYNEQFF

V gene: TRBV11-2
clone size: few
D gene: TRBD1
J gene: TRBJ1-1
CDR3 DNA: TGTGCCAGCAGCTTACGACAGGGACGAAGGTTGAACACTGAAGCTTTCTTT
CDR3 protein: CASSLRQGRRLNTEAFF

V gene: TRBV5-4
clone size: many
D gene: TRBD2
J gene: TRBJ2-5
CDR3 DNA: TGTGCCAGCAGCTTAGCGGGACCCCCGGAGACCCAGTACTTC
CDR3 protein: CASSLAGPPETQYF

V gene: TRBV30
clone size: NA
D gene: NA
J gene: TRBJ1-4
CDR3 DNA: TGTGCCTGGAGTTCCTTGGGCAGTAATGAAAAACTGTTTTTT
CDR3 protein: CAWSSLGSNEKLFF

V gene: TRBV19
clone size: NA
D gene: NA
J gene: TRBJ2-5
CDR3 DNA: TGTGCCAGCAAAGACCCCAGAGAACAGACCCAGTACTTC
CDR3 protein: CASKDPREQTQYF

V gene: TRBV15
clone size: NA
D gene: NA
J gene: TRBJ2-5
CDR3 DNA: TGTGCCACCAGCAGGTCCAAGCCTGAGACCCAGTACTTC
CDR3 protein: CATSRSKPETQYF

V gene: TRBV3-1/TRBV3-2
clone size: few
D gene: NA
J gene: TRBJ1-2
CDR3 DNA: TGTGCCAGCAGCCAAGAGAGTAGCATCAGGAGCTATGGCTACACCTTC
CDR3 protein: CASSQESSIRSYGYTF

V gene: TRBV14
clone size: NA
D gene: NA
J gene: TRBJ1-1
CDR3 DNA: TGTGCCAGCAGCCCTGGGAGTGGTGAAGCTTTCTTT
CDR3 protein: CASSPGSGEAFF

V gene: TRBV10-3
clone size: NA
D gene: NA
J gene: TRBJ2-7
CDR3 DNA: TGTGCCACCGTCGACGCCTCCTACGAGCAGTACTTC
CDR3 protein: CATVDASYEQYF

V gene: TRBV18
clone size: NA
D gene: NA
J gene: TRBJ1-6
CDR3 DNA: TGTGCCAGCTCACCACGGGGGAGAGGGACCTATAATTCACCCCTCCACTTT
CDR3 protein: CASSPRGRGTYNSPLHF

V gene: TRBV29-1
clone size: NA
D gene: NA
J gene: TRBJ1-2
CDR3 DNA: TGCAGCGTTGAAGATTTGGGAACCAGGGATGGCTACACCTTC
CDR3 protein: CSVEDLGTRDGYTF

V gene: TRBV28
clone size: NA
D gene: NA
J gene: TRBJ1-1
CDR3 DNA: TGTGCCAGCAGGGCGAACACTGAAGCTTTCTTT
CDR3 protein: CASRANTEAFF

V gene: TRBV12-3/TRBV12-4
clone size: NA
D gene: NA
J gene: TRBJ2-7
CDR3 DNA: TGTGCCAGCAGTTTATTTGGGTACGAGCAGTACTTC
CDR3 protein: CASSLFGYEQYF

V gene: TRBV5-1
clone size: NA
D gene: TRBD2
J gene: TRBJ2-7
CDR3 DNA: TGCGCCAGCAGGCTCGGGGCTAGCGGGAGTTACGAGCAGTACTTC
CDR3 protein: CASRLGASGSYEQYF

V gene: TRBV18
clone size: few
D gene: NA
J gene: TRBJ1-6
CDR3 DNA: TGTGCCAGCTCGTTCACAGGGATACGTAATTCACCCCTCCACTTT
CDR3 protein: CASSFTGIRNSPLHF

V gene: TRBV4-1
clone size: NA
D gene: NA
J gene: TRBJ2-5
CDR3 DNA: TGCGCCAGCAGCCAATCCGGGACTGGGGGGGAGACCCAGTACTTC
CDR3 protein: CASSQSGTGGETQYF

V gene: TRBV21-1
clone size: once
D gene: NA
J gene: TRBJ1-1
CDR3 DNA: TGTGCCCGTCTTAGGTCAGGGTCGGAGGATTGGTCGTCTGAAGCTTTCTTT
CDR3 protein: CARLRSGSEDWSSEAFF

V gene: TRBV4-1
clone size: NA
D gene: NA
J gene: TRBJ1-1
CDR3 DNA: TGCGCCAGCAGCCAAGGGTCGTTGGCTGAAGCTTTCTTT
CDR3 protein: CASSQGSLAEAFF

V gene: TRBV3-1/TRBV3-2
clone size: NA
D gene: TRBD1
J gene: TRBJ2-7
CDR3 DNA: TGTGCCAGCAGCCGAGGACAGGGGCTCTACGAGCAGTACTTC
CDR3 protein: CASSRGQGLYEQYF

V gene: TRBV2
clone size: NA
D gene: NA
J gene: TRBJ1-5
CDR3 DNA: TGTGCCAGCAGTGTGAGGGGCTTTAGCAATCAGCCCCAGCATTTT
CDR3 protein: CASSVRGFSNQPQHF

V gene: TRBV11-2
clone size: NA
D gene: NA
J gene: TRBJ1-1
CDR3 DNA: TGTGCCAGCAGTTTAAGGGAAACTGAAGCTTTCTTT
CDR3 protein: CASSLRETEAFF

V gene: TRBV24-1
clone size: NA
D gene: NA
J gene: TRBJ2-6
CDR3 DNA: TGTGCCACCAGTGACCCCTCTGGGGCCAACGTCCTGACTTTC
CDR3 protein: CATSDPSGANVLTF

V gene: TRBV5-4
clone size: NA
D gene: TRBD1
J gene: TRBJ2-2
CDR3 DNA: TGTGCCAGCACGAGGACAGGGAACACCGGGGAGCTGTTTTTT
CDR3 protein: CASTRTGNTGELFF